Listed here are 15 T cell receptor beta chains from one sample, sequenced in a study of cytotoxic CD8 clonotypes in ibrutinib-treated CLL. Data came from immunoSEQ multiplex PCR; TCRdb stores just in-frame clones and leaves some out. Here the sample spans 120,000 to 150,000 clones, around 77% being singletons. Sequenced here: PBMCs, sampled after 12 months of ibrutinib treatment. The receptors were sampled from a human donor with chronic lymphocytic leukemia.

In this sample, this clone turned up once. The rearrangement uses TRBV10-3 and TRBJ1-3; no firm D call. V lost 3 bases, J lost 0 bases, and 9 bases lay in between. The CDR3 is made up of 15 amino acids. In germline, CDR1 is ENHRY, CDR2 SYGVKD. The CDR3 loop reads CAISELGLSGNTIYF. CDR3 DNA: TGTGCCATCAGTGAACTCGGGCTCTCTGGAAACACCATATATTTT.

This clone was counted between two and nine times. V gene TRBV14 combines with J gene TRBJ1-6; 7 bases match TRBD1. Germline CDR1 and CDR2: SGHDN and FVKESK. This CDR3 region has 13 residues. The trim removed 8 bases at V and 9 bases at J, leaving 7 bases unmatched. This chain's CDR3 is CASGYRDSSPLHF. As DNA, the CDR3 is TGTGCCAGCGGTTACCGGGACAGTTCACCCCTCCACTTT.

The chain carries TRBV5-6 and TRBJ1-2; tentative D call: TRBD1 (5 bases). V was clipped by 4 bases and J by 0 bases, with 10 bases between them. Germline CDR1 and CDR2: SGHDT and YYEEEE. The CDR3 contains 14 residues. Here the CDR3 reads CASSRTGANYGYTF. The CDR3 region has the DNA TGTGCCAGCAGCAGAACAGGAGCTAACTATGGCTACACCTTC.

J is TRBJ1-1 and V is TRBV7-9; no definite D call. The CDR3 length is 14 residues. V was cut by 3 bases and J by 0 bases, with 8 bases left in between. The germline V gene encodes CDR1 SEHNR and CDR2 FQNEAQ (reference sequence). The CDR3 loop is CASSFQELNTEAFF. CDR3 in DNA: TGTGCCAGCAGCTTTCAGGAATTGAACACTGAAGCTTTCTTT.

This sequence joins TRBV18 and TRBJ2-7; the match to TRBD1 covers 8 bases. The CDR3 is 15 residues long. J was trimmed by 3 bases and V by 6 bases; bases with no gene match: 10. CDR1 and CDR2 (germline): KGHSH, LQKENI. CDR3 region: CASSQRTGPDYEQYF. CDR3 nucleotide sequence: TGTGCCAGCTCCCAGAGGACAGGGCCAGACTACGAGCAGTACTTC.

The CDR3 region has the DNA TGTGCCAGCTCACCTCAGGGGAATCAGCCCCAGCATTTT. Encoded protein: CASSPQGNQPQHF. This sequence joins TRBV18 and TRBJ1-5, with a tentative D call TRBD1 (6 bases). From germline, CDR1 is KGHSH and CDR2 LQKENI. CDR3 length: 13 residues. V shed 3 bases and J shed 4 bases, with 7 bases lying between them.

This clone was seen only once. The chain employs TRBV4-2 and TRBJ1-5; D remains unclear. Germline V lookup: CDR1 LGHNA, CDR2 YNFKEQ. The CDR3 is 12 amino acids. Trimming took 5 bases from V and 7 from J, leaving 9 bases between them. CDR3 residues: CASSLAGQPQHF. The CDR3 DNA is TGTGCCAGCAGCTTGGCGGGCCAGCCCCAGCATTTT.

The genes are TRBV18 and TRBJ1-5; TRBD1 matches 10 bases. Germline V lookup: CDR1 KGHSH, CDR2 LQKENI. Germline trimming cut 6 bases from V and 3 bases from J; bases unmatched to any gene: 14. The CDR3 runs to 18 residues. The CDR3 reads CASSLSLAGQGINQPQHF. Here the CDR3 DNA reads TGTGCCAGCTCCTTATCCTTGGCGGGACAGGGGATCAATCAGCCCCAGCATTTT.

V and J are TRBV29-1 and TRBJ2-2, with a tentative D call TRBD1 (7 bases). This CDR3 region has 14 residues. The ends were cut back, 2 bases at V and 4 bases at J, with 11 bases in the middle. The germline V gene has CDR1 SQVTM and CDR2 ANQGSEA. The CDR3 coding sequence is TGCAGCGTTGAACCAGGGGGAGGCACCGGGGAGCTGTTTTTT. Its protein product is CSVEPGGGTGELFF.

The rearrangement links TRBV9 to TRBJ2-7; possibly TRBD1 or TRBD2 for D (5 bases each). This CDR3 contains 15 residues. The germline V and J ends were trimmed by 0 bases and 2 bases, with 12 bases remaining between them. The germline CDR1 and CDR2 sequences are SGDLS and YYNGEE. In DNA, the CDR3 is TGTGCCAGCAGCGTAGACGAGGGGACCACCTACGAGCAGTACTTC. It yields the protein CASSVDEGTTYEQYF.

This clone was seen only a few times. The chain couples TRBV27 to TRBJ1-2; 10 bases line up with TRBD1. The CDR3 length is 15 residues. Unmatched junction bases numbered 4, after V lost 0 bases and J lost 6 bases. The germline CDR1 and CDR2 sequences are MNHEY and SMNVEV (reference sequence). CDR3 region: CASSLSRTGGNGYTF. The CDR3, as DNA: TGTGCCAGCAGTTTATCGAGGACAGGGGGGAATGGCTACACCTTC.

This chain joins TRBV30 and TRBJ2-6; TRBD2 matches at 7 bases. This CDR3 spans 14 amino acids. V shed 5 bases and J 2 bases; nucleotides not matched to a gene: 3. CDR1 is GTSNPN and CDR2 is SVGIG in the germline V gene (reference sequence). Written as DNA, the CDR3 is TGTGCCTGGGGGGAGGGGACTGGGGCCAACGTCCTGACTTTC. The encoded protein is CAWGEGTGANVLTF.

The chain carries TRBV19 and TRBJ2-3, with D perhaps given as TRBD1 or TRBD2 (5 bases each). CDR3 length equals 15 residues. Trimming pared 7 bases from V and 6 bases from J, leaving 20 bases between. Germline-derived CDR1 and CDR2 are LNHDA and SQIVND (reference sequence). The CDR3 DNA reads TGTGCCAGTAAGGAGCAGGGACGAACCTCGGATACGCAGTATTTT. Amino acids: CASKEQGRTSDTQYF.

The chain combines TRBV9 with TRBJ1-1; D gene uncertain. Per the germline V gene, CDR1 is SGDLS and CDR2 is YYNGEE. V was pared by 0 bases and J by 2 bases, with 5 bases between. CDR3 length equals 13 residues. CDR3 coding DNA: TGTGCCAGCAGCGTAGCCGACAACACTGAAGCTTTCTTT. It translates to CASSVADNTEAFF. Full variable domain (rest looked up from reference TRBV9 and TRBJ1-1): DSGVTQTPKHLITATGQRVTLRCSPRSGDLSVYWYQQSLDQGLQFLIQYYNGEERAKGNILERFSAQQFPDLHSELNLSSLELGDSALYFCASSVADNTEAFFGQGTRLTVV.

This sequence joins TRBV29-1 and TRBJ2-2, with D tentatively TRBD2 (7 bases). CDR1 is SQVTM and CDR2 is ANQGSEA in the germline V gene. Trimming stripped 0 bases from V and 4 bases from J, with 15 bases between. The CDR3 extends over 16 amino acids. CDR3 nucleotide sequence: TGCAGCGTTGAAGATTTTCGGGGGGCCGGCACCGGGGAGCTGTTTTTT. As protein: CSVEDFRGAGTGELFF.